Sequencing of this T cell receptor beta chain was carried out in a study of shared clonotypes between healthy human individuals. Study-level findings and limits: It was observed that 5% to 6.5% of naive CD4 clonotypes were shared across a handful of donors.

The protocol was immunoSEQ multiplex PCR, while the TCRdb copy is restricted to in-frame clones and leaves out a portion. The data contain around 2.5 million clones, over 85% of them singletons. CDR1 and CDR2 (germline): SGHVS, FQNEAQ. The CDR3 is made up of 16 amino acids. Losses at the gene ends were 0 bases for V and 2 bases for J; bases not matched to a gene: 5. Details on this clone: No antigen is known for it.

The genes are TRBV7-8 and TRBJ2-7; 9 nucleotides match TRBD2. This clonotype originated in a man aged 18 to 29 in good health. Some clones in this sample may be carry-over from other donors' samples. The sequenced material came from naive CD4+ T cells from PBMCs. The sample's subset: CD45RA+ positively selected. CDR3 bases: TGTGCCAGCAGCTTAGCGGGGACTAGCCGTCCCTACGAGCAGTACTTC. It translates to CASSLAGTSRPYEQYF.